One sample yielded the 8 T cell receptor beta chains listed below, sequenced in a study of blood T cell repertoires in COVID-19. Data came from immunoSEQ multiplex PCR; TCRdb stores just in-frame clones and leaves some out. The sample lists some 320,000 clones, more than 75% occurring once. Sequenced sample: PBMCs or T cells enriched from blood (not recorded which). Receptor source: a man in his fifties or sixties who had recovered from COVID-19.

As concerns this clone: Other DNA sequences in this specimen translate into the identical CDR3. The chain recombines TRBV5-1 with TRBJ2-7; no reliable D call. Germline loops: CDR1 SGHRS, CDR2 YFSETQ. The germline V and J ends were trimmed by 0 bases and 0 bases, with 4 bases remaining between them. CDR3 size: 13 residues. The CDR3 DNA follows: TGCGCCAGCAGCTTGGTCGGCTCCTACGAGCAGTACTTC. It is translated as CASSLVGSYEQYF. Drawing the rest from reference TRBV5-1 and TRBJ2-7, the complete variable domain is KAGVTQTPRYLIKTRGQQVTLSCSPISGHRSVSWYQQTPGQGLQFLFEYFSETQRNKGNFPGRFSGRQFSNSRSEMNVSTLELGDSALYLCASSLVGSYEQYFGPGTRLTVT.

As for this clone: This specimen includes other DNA sequences encoding the same CDR3. V usage is TRBV7-9 and J usage is TRBJ1-1; weak D call: TRBD1 (5 bases). The V end lost 1 base, the J end lost 5 bases, and 11 bases lay between the germline ends. The CDR3 consists of 14 residues. Germline loops: CDR1 SEHNR, CDR2 FQNEAQ (reference sequence). The CDR3 bases are TGTGCCAGCAGCTTAGGTCAGGGTAGGACTGAAGCTTTCTTT. Its protein is CASSLGQGRTEAFF. Together with reference TRBV7-9 and TRBJ1-1, the CDR3 gives the full variable domain: DTGVSQNPRHKITKRGQNVTFRCDPISEHNRLYWYRQTLGQGPEFLTYFQNEAQLEKSRLLSDRFSAERPKGSFSTLEIQRTEQGDSAMYLCASSLGQGRTEAFFGQGTRLTVV.

The chain is built from TRBV7-3 and TRBJ1-2; 9 positions match TRBD1. With 5 bases clipped from V and 5 bases from J, the junction kept 12 bases outside the gene matches. The germline V gene has CDR1 SGHTA and CDR2 FQGTGA. The CDR3 is 16 residues long. DNA of the CDR3: TGTGCCAGCAGCCCTAGCGGACAGGGGATTGGTTATGGCTACACCTTC. Protein sequence: CASSPSGQGIGYGYTF.

This chain links TRBV11-2 with TRBJ2-1; 10 bases agree with TRBD2. This CDR3 comprises 16 residues. Germline CDR1 reads SGHAT; CDR2 reads FQNNGV. The V gene end was trimmed by 2 bases and the J gene end by 5 bases; junction bases not matched to a gene: 6. The chain's CDR3 is CASSLKAGGRDNEQFF. CDR3 coding DNA: TGTGCCAGCAGCTTAAAAGCGGGGGGGCGGGACAATGAGCAGTTCTTC.

V and J are TRBV29-1 and TRBJ1-2; 8 bases line up with TRBD1. V trimming: 5 bases; J trimming: 8 bases; junction bases outside the gene matches: 4. The CDR3 has 11 residues. Germline CDR1 and CDR2: SQVTM and ANQGSEA. CDR3 amino acids: CSVRTGLGYTF. CDR3 nucleotides: TGCAGCGTTCGGACAGGGCTCGGCTACACCTTC. The full variable domain, rest sourced from reference TRBV29-1 and TRBJ1-2, is SAVISQKPSRDICQRGTSLTIQCQVDSQVTMMFWYRQQPGQSLTLIATANQGSEATYESGFVIDKFPISRPNLTFSTLTVSNMSPEDSSIYLCSVRTGLGYTFGSGTRLTVV.

V usage is TRBV6-4 and J usage is TRBJ2-2; TRBD1 agrees at 8 bases. This CDR3 comprises 14 residues. The V gene end was trimmed by 6 bases and the J gene end by 2 bases; junction bases not matched to a gene: 2. The V gene's germline CDR1 is MRHNA and CDR2 SNTAGT. The CDR3 sequence: CASRTGDNTGELFF. In DNA, the CDR3 is TGTGCCAGCAGGACAGGGGATAACACCGGGGAGCTGTTTTTT.

This clone came up once. V gene TRBV30 combines with J gene TRBJ2-3; D perhaps matches TRBD2 (7 bases). Trimming took 3 bases from V and 2 from J, leaving 18 bases between them. This CDR3 spans 16 amino acids. The V gene's germline CDR1 is GTSNPN and CDR2 SVGIG (reference sequence). CDR3 DNA: TGTGCCTGGAGCCGACTGGGGAGGGGGAACACAGATACGCAGTATTTT. Its translation: CAWSRLGRGNTDTQYF.

This clone came up a few times. V usage is TRBV5-4 and J usage is TRBJ1-2; possibly TRBD1 for D (5 bases). The CDR3 loop spans 14 amino acids. V shed 5 bases and J shed 3 bases, with 14 bases lying between them. Germline V lookup: CDR1 SGHNT, CDR2 YYREEE (reference sequence). CDR3 coding DNA: TGTGCCAGCAGTCGGCCCGCGGGGGACTATGGCTACACCTTC. Its protein is CASSRPAGDYGYTF. Together with reference TRBV5-4 and TRBJ1-2, the CDR3 gives the full variable domain: ETGVTQSPTHLIKTRGQQVTLRCSSQSGHNTVSWYQQALGQGPQFIFQYYREEENGRGNFPPRFSGLQFPNYSSELNVNALELDDSALYLCASSRPAGDYGYTFGSGTRLTVV.